A single sample gave rise to the 3 T cell receptor beta chains below, sequenced in a study of blood T cell repertoires in COVID-19. Measured with immunoSEQ multiplex PCR; TCRdb has only the in-frame clones, and not every one. The sample gives some 6,100 clones, roughly 80% of which show up once; over 6.5% is in the top ten. The sample taken for sequencing was peripheral blood. The receptors were sampled from a human donor with active COVID-19. The donor label of this sample is uncertain.

The chain recombines TRBV27 with TRBJ1-5; the D is unclear. Germline V CDR1 and CDR2: MNHEY, SMNVEV (reference sequence). This CDR3 region has 14 residues. V lost 3 bases and J 3 bases, leaving 9 bases between the germline ends. The CDR3 is CASSLAGYNQPQHF. The CDR3 nucleotides are TGTGCCAGCAGTTTGGCGGGCTACAATCAGCCCCAGCATTTT.

The chain is built from TRBV21-1 and TRBJ2-7; the table names TRBD2, a call not compared with the DNA. TRBV21-1 has pseudogene status. There are 12 residues in the CDR3. CDR3 loop: CASSKELFEQYF. CDR3 coding DNA: TGTGCCAGCAGCAAAGAGCTTTTTGAGCAGTACTTC.

This clone was found a few times. The chain employs TRBV6-4 and TRBJ2-2; the D gene is possibly TRBD2 (5 bases). The V gene's germline CDR1 is MRHNA and CDR2 SNTAGT. This CDR3 is 13 amino acids long. With 2 bases removed from V and 4 bases from J, the gap between germline ends came to 5 bases. CDR3 amino acids: CASSDTSTGELFF. CDR3 nucleotide sequence: TGTGCCAGCAGTGACACTAGCACCGGGGAGCTGTTTTTT.